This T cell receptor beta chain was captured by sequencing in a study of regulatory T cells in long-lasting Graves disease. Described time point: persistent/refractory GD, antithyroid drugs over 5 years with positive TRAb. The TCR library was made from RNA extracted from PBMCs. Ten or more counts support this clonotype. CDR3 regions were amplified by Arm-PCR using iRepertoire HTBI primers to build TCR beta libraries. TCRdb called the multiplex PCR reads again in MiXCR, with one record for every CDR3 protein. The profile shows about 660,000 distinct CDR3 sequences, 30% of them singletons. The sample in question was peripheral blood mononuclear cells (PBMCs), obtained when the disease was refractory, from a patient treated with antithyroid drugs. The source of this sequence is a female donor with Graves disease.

The CDR3 DNA is TGTGCCAGCAGTTTATCTGGATGGGGGGGGGTTGGGGCAGAAGCTTTCTTT. It codes for CASSLSGWGGVGAEAFF. The chain links TRBV28 to TRBJ1-1; maybe TRBD1 (5 bases). The CDR3 covers 17 residues. Between the trimmed V and J ends, which lost 1 base and 8 bases, there was a span of 23 bases. CDR1 MDHEN and CDR2 SYDVKM come from the germline V gene.